A selection of T cell receptor beta chains follows, all from one sample in a study of blood T cell repertoires in COVID-19. Sequencing was performed with immunoSEQ multiplex PCR; in TCRdb, only in-frame clones are kept and a portion is missing. The sample shows 200,000 to 300,000 clones, approximately 86% of them seen only once. The sequenced material came from PBMCs or T cells enriched from blood (not recorded which). The source of these receptors is a woman under 30 who had recovered from COVID-19. The CDR3 runs from the conserved cysteine through the conserved F or W. A D gene is named only where the DNA matches it firmly. Clone size, where shown, is once, few, many, or a class for clones that have expanded.

d_gene: NA; j_gene: TRBJ2-1; v_gene: TRBV5-1; abundance: NA; CDR3nt: TGCGCCAGCAGCCTCGACACTGCGCCTGGCAATGAGCAGTTCTTC; CDR3aa: CASSLDTAPGNEQFF
d_gene: TRBD1; j_gene: TRBJ1-2; v_gene: TRBV13; abundance: NA; CDR3nt: TGTGCCAGCAGCTTTGGGGTAGGGACAGGCTATGGCTACACCTTC; CDR3aa: CASSFGVGTGYGYTF
d_gene: TRBD1; j_gene: TRBJ1-3; v_gene: TRBV19; abundance: once; CDR3nt: TGTGCCAGTAGTGACCTTCCCGGGACAGTCTCTGGAAACACCATATATTTT; CDR3aa: CASSDLPGTVSGNTIYF
d_gene: TRBD2; j_gene: TRBJ2-1; v_gene: TRBV4-2; abundance: once; CDR3nt: TGTGCCAGCAGCCAAGATCGGGGGGACTACAATGAGCAGTTCTTC; CDR3aa: CASSQDRGDYNEQFF
d_gene: NA; j_gene: TRBJ2-7; v_gene: TRBV27; abundance: NA; CDR3nt: TGTGCCAGCAGTTTATCAGGAGCTTTCTACGAGCAGTACTTC; CDR3aa: CASSLSGAFYEQYF
d_gene: NA; j_gene: TRBJ1-6; v_gene: TRBV7-3; abundance: NA; CDR3nt: TGTGCCAGCAGCTTAACCGCGAACGTAACAAGGGGCGACTATAATTCACCCCTCCACTTT; CDR3aa: CASSLTANVTRGDYNSPLHF
d_gene: TRBD1; j_gene: TRBJ2-7; v_gene: TRBV2; abundance: NA; CDR3nt: TGTGCCAGCAGTGCGCCGGGACAGGGGATTTCCTACGAGCAGTACTTC; CDR3aa: CASSAPGQGISYEQYF
d_gene: NA; j_gene: TRBJ1-5; v_gene: TRBV6-5; abundance: NA; CDR3nt: TGTGCCAGCAGGGACTTTGAGAGGGGCAATCAGCCCCAGCATTTT; CDR3aa: CASRDFERGNQPQHF
d_gene: TRBD1; j_gene: TRBJ1-1; v_gene: TRBV18; abundance: NA; CDR3nt: TGTGCCAGCTCACCCCTCGACAGGGGGGTTCGGGACACTGAAGCTTTCTTT; CDR3aa: CASSPLDRGVRDTEAFF
d_gene: TRBD1; j_gene: TRBJ2-7; v_gene: TRBV5-1; abundance: NA; CDR3nt: TGCGCCAGCAGCTTGGCCTCTGGACAGGGCTACGAGCAGTACTTC; CDR3aa: CASSLASGQGYEQYF
d_gene: TRBD2; j_gene: TRBJ2-2; v_gene: TRBV28; abundance: NA; CDR3nt: TGTGCCAGCAGTTTCGTGCTTGTGCTAGCGGGGCCGCACACCGGGGAGCTGTTTTTT; CDR3aa: CASSFVLVLAGPHTGELFF
d_gene: NA; j_gene: TRBJ1-2; v_gene: TRBV5-1; abundance: NA; CDR3nt: TGCGCCAGCAGCTTGGACGCTGGGGCCCTTAACTATGGCTACACCTTC; CDR3aa: CASSLDAGALNYGYTF
d_gene: NA; j_gene: TRBJ2-3; v_gene: TRBV5-1; abundance: NA; CDR3nt: TGCGCCAGCACACGGGACACTTACACAGATACGCAGTATTTT; CDR3aa: CASTRDTYTDTQYF
d_gene: NA; j_gene: TRBJ2-3; v_gene: TRBV10-3; abundance: NA; CDR3nt: TGTGCCAGCCAAGCGGGCAGGGAAGGGGCAGATACGCAGTATTTT; CDR3aa: CASQAGREGADTQYF
d_gene: NA; j_gene: TRBJ1-3; v_gene: TRBV7-9; abundance: NA; CDR3nt: TGTGCCAGCAGCTTAGGAGGGCCGGGAAACACCATATATTTT; CDR3aa: CASSLGGPGNTIYF
d_gene: TRBD1; j_gene: TRBJ2-4; v_gene: TRBV14; abundance: NA; CDR3nt: TGTGCCAGCAGTCTGGGACAGGCCAAAAACATTCAGTACTTC; CDR3aa: CASSLGQAKNIQYF
d_gene: TRBD1; j_gene: TRBJ2-2; v_gene: TRBV14; abundance: NA; CDR3nt: TGTGCCAGCAGCCAAGGGACAGGGAGGACCCGGGAGCTGTTTTTT; CDR3aa: CASSQGTGRTRELFF